One and the same sample provided the 6 T cell receptor beta chains below, sequenced in a study of memory CD4+ T cells and cytomegalovirus serostatus. The sort gate was single viable CD3+CD4+CD8-CD45RO+ cells for memory CD4+ T cells. Profiled with immunoSEQ multiplex PCR; TCRdb holds only in-frame clones, not every one. This table holds approximately 92,000 clones, 80% found once. Material for sequencing was memory CD4+ T cells from blood. These receptors were taken from an adult in good health and CMV-seropositive.

This sequence joins TRBV9 and TRBJ2-7; TRBD1 is a possible D gene (5 bases). The CDR3 totals 14 residues. Germline CDR1 SGDLS, CDR2 YYNGEE. With 0 bases removed from V and 7 bases from J, the gap between germline ends came to 14 bases. CDR3 amino acids: CASSVVDRLGEQYF. In nucleotides, the CDR3 is TGTGCCAGCAGCGTAGTAGACAGACTGGGGGAGCAGTACTTC.

This chain joins TRBV5-1 and TRBJ2-7; D tentatively reads TRBD1 or TRBD2 (6 bases each). V was clipped by 4 bases and J by 6 bases, with 14 bases between them. This CDR3 spans 13 amino acids. Germline CDR1 SGHRS, CDR2 YFSETQ. CDR3 in amino acids: CASSLLSGAEQYF. CDR3 bases: TGCGCCAGCAGCCTACTTTCGGGGGCCGAGCAGTACTTC.

This clone was picked up one time. This sequence joins TRBV28 and TRBJ2-7; no definite D call. CDR1 and CDR2 (germline): MDHEN, SYDVKM. The CDR3 extends over 15 amino acids. V was shortened by 6 bases and J by 2 bases, with 17 bases between the two germline ends. CDR3 DNA: TGTGCCAGCAGCCCTCGGATGAACCCCCCCTACGAGCAGTACTTC. Translated: CASSPRMNPPYEQYF. The variable domain in full, completed from reference TRBV28 and TRBJ2-7, reads DVKVTQSSRYLVKRTGEKVFLECVQDMDHENMFWYRQDPGLGLRLIYFSYDVKMKEKGDIPEGYSVSREKKERFSLILESASTNQTSMYLCASSPRMNPPYEQYFGPGTRLTVT.

The chain links TRBV4-2 to TRBJ2-1; tentative D call: TRBD2 (7 bases). V lost 4 bases and J 5 bases, leaving 15 bases between the germline ends. The germline gives CDR1 LGHNA, CDR2 YNFKEQ. The CDR3 is made up of 15 amino acids. The CDR3 DNA follows: TGTGCCAGCAGCCCGGGGGCGGGAGCGAACAATGAGCAGTTCTTC. It specifies CASSPGAGANNEQFF.

The chain is built from TRBV7-3 and TRBJ2-3; D is ambiguous. The CDR3 covers 13 residues. The germline gives CDR1 SGHTA, CDR2 FQGTGA. V was clipped by 5 bases and J by 5 bases, with 11 bases between them. Here the CDR3 DNA reads TGTGCCAGCAGCACCCGAAAGATAGATACGCAGTATTTT. As protein: CASSTRKIDTQYF.

The chain has TRBV7-9 and TRBJ2-2; D may be TRBD2 (5 bases). Trimming took off 1 base at V and 6 bases at J, with 9 bases between the two ends. Germline V CDR1 and CDR2: SEHNR, FQNEAQ (reference sequence). The CDR3 contains 14 residues. The CDR3 here is CASSLGSSSGELFF. For the CDR3, the DNA is TGTGCCAGCAGCTTAGGATCTAGCTCCGGGGAGCTGTTTTTT.